These T cell receptor beta chains were read from a single sample in a study of T cell responses to AZD1222 COVID-19 vaccine. TCRdb's table, derived via immunoSEQ multiplex PCR, lists solely in-frame clones and lacks some. The sample lists 83,000 or so clones; around 90% were seen once. The sample here was peripheral blood, taken 28 days after the second AZD1222 dose. Source of these receptors: an adult who received the AZD1222 COVID-19 vaccine. The CDR3 runs from the conserved cysteine through the conserved F or W. D genes are given only for firm matches.

v_gene: TRBV7-8; d_gene: -; CDR3aa: CASSLGAGTYGNTGELFF
v_gene: TRBV3-1/TRBV3-2; d_gene: -; CDR3aa: CASSQDRRGAGSYNEQFF
v_gene: TRBV15; d_gene: -; CDR3aa: CATSRDHGTGTEAFF
v_gene: TRBV27; d_gene: -; CDR3aa: CASSLSPTVMNTEAFF
v_gene: TRBV28; d_gene: -; CDR3aa: CASSSLAGESYEQYF
v_gene: TRBV28; d_gene: -; CDR3aa: CASSLRKQLGYTF
v_gene: TRBV4-1; d_gene: TRBD1; CDR3aa: CASSRMLRQGASDSYNEQFF
v_gene: TRBV18; d_gene: TRBD1; CDR3aa: CASSPRFGQALIGVAKNIQYF
v_gene: TRBV20-1; d_gene: -; CDR3aa: CSAQTNHEQFF
v_gene: TRBV28; d_gene: TRBD1; CDR3aa: CAIGTGDQPQHF
v_gene: TRBV14; d_gene: -; CDR3aa: CASSQSRGYGYTF
v_gene: TRBV2; d_gene: -; CDR3aa: CASTSSLGPSYEQYF
v_gene: TRBV25-1; d_gene: -; CDR3aa: CASRQNNEQFF
v_gene: TRBV11-3; d_gene: TRBD1; CDR3aa: CASSGDSYEQYF
v_gene: TRBV12-5; d_gene: -; CDR3aa: CASATGTVLWFEQYF
v_gene: TRBV6-5; d_gene: -; CDR3aa: CASSPRPRNYGYTF
v_gene: TRBV2; d_gene: TRBD1; CDR3aa: CASNGQGYEQYF
v_gene: TRBV2; d_gene: -; CDR3aa: CASSEAPGRLQPQHF
v_gene: TRBV12-3/TRBV12-4; d_gene: TRBD2; CDR3aa: CASSRGWGGEQYF
v_gene: TRBV19; d_gene: -; CDR3aa: CASSIDYPSLKETQYF
v_gene: TRBV28; d_gene: TRBD1; CDR3aa: CASSPTDRAGYNEQFF
v_gene: TRBV4-1; d_gene: TRBD1; CDR3aa: CASSQDPGQGATNTIYF
v_gene: TRBV11-2; d_gene: -; CDR3aa: CASSLIVRAGELFF
v_gene: TRBV11-3; d_gene: TRBD2; CDR3aa: CASSLASGSGTGELFF
v_gene: TRBV10-3; d_gene: -; CDR3aa: CAISEVQGRGSYTF
v_gene: TRBV3-1/TRBV3-2; d_gene: -; CDR3aa: CASSLQVGDTQYF
v_gene: TRBV7-2; d_gene: TRBD1; CDR3aa: CASSLAIGTEYEAFF
v_gene: TRBV30; d_gene: -; CDR3aa: CAWQRGDNTEAFF
v_gene: TRBV5-1; d_gene: -; CDR3aa: CASSLAFQETQYF
v_gene: TRBV7-6; d_gene: TRBD1; CDR3aa: CASSPGTVQYF
v_gene: TRBV6-4; d_gene: -; CDR3aa: CASNQGDTGELFF
v_gene: TRBV6-6; d_gene: TRBD1; CDR3aa: CASSRGQGGVNNSPLHF
v_gene: TRBV4-3; d_gene: TRBD2; CDR3aa: CASSRTSDRVETQYF
v_gene: TRBV19; d_gene: TRBD1; CDR3aa: CASSIADRVGYEQYF
v_gene: TRBV12-5; d_gene: TRBD1; CDR3aa: CASGSRTGGETQYF
v_gene: TRBV10-3; d_gene: TRBD1; CDR3aa: CAISGGTVLNEKLFF
v_gene: TRBV7-9; d_gene: -; CDR3aa: CASSLGTASYEQYF
v_gene: TRBV2; d_gene: -; CDR3aa: CASKDSGGNNEQFF
v_gene: TRBV19; d_gene: TRBD2; CDR3aa: CASRGLAGGGETQYF
v_gene: TRBV7-9; d_gene: TRBD1; CDR3aa: CASSVNTDRGGEQYF
v_gene: TRBV6-5; d_gene: -; CDR3aa: CASSRDARGTYEQYF
v_gene: TRBV5-1; d_gene: -; CDR3aa: CASSPLGTLSNQPQHF
v_gene: TRBV5-4; d_gene: TRBD2; CDR3aa: CASSLALAGGTYEQYF
v_gene: TRBV5-1; d_gene: -; CDR3aa: CASSLEQVVSQHF
v_gene: TRBV24-1; d_gene: TRBD2; CDR3aa: CATRNLAGAPYNEQFF
v_gene: TRBV27; d_gene: -; CDR3aa: CASSLRRSGSYSYNEQFF
v_gene: TRBV6-2/TRBV6-3; d_gene: -; CDR3aa: CASSYDGQGNYGYTF
v_gene: TRBV28; d_gene: -; CDR3aa: CASSLSSSGDEQYF
v_gene: TRBV5-1; d_gene: TRBD2; CDR3aa: CASRGLADLGDTQYF
v_gene: TRBV6-5; d_gene: -; CDR3aa: CASSYLGHQETQYF
v_gene: TRBV7-5; d_gene: -; CDR3aa: CVRSWGLAGPRGAVF
v_gene: TRBV11-2; d_gene: TRBD2; CDR3aa: CASSPGLEGGELFF
v_gene: TRBV7-9; d_gene: -; CDR3aa: CASSLDHWSRKKNTEAFF
v_gene: TRBV28; d_gene: -; CDR3aa: CASSFRAGRNEKLFF
v_gene: TRBV14; d_gene: TRBD1; CDR3aa: CASSQEGQGVFYEQYF
v_gene: TRBV6-5; d_gene: -; CDR3aa: CASSKDSNTEAFF
v_gene: TRBV24-1; d_gene: TRBD1; CDR3aa: CATSDTGQAAGELFF